A selection of T cell receptor beta chains follows, all from one sample in a study of blood T cell repertoires in COVID-19. This table comes from immunoSEQ multiplex PCR, and its TCRdb copy is limited to in-frame clones, with some not included. The sample contains about 88,000 clones, roughly 87% of which appear only once. The material sequenced was peripheral blood. The receptor source for this set is a male donor with acute or convalescent COVID-19. CDR3s include the opening cysteine and the closing phenylalanine or tryptophan. Each record gives: CDR3 length, D gene, V gene, J gene, clone size, CDR3 protein, CDR3 DNA. D genes are given only for firm matches. Clone size is stated in some rows and not others, as once, few, many or a class when expanded.

15,.,TRBV5-1,TRBJ2-2,once,CASSLVGTDTGELFF,TGCGCCAGCAGCTTGGTCGGTACGGACACCGGGGAGCTGTTTTTT
16,TRBD2,TRBV18,TRBJ2-7,.,CASSPRPSGGVDEQYF,TGTGCCAGCTCACCCCGGCCCTCGGGAGGGGTCGACGAGCAGTACTTC
14,TRBD2,TRBV29-1,TRBJ2-1,.,CSVALAGVGNEQFF,TGCAGCGTGGCACTAGCGGGGGTGGGCAATGAGCAGTTCTTC
17,TRBD1,TRBV15,TRBJ1-3,.,CATSRDLGTGAGNTIYF,TGTGCCACCAGCAGAGATCTGGGGACAGGGGCTGGAAACACCATATATTTT
16,.,TRBV7-6,TRBJ1-3,.,CASSLAPRGSGNTIYF,TGTGCCAGCAGCTTAGCGCCCAGGGGCTCTGGAAACACCATATATTTT
14,TRBD1,TRBV2,TRBJ1-4,.,CASSEDRGSEKLFF,TGTGCCAGCAGTGAGGACAGGGGCTCTGAAAAACTGTTTTTT
14,.,TRBV7-3,TRBJ2-1,.,CASSPLGGYNEQFF,TGTGCCAGCAGCCCACTGGGCGGGTACAATGAGCAGTTCTTC
14,TRBD2,TRBV11-2,TRBJ2-5,.,CASSLVGGGGTQYF,TGTGCCAGCAGCTTAGTTGGGGGGGGAGGGACCCAGTACTTC
16,.,TRBV25-1,TRBJ1-5,.,CASSGGAADFGQPQHF,TGTGCCAGCAGTGGAGGAGCGGCGGACTTCGGTCAGCCCCAGCATTTT
14,TRBD1,TRBV6-5,TRBJ1-1,.,CASSRDRGNTEAFF,TGTGCCAGCAGTCGGGACAGGGGGAACACTGAAGCTTTCTTT
14,.,TRBV19,TRBJ1-5,.,CASSPLAGYQPQHF,TGTGCCAGTAGTCCCCTCGCCGGGTATCAGCCCCAGCATTTT
15,.,TRBV4-2,TRBJ1-2,.,CASSQDDGEPNGYTF,TGTGCCAGCAGCCAAGATGATGGAGAACCCAATGGCTACACCTTC
15,TRBD1,TRBV5-1,TRBJ2-1,.,CASSTGTGVFNEQFF,TGCGCCAGCAGCACCGGGACAGGGGTGTTCAATGAGCAGTTCTTC
18,.,TRBV5-1,TRBJ2-1,.,CASSENVRTGQLGNEQFF,TGCGCCAGCAGCGAGAACGTAAGAACAGGCCAGCTAGGCAATGAGCAGTTCTTC
17,TRBD1,TRBV6-6,TRBJ1-2,.,CASSPFVGTETNYGYTF,TGTGCCAGCAGTCCCTTCGTGGGGACAGAAACTAACTATGGCTACACCTTC
15,.,TRBV19,TRBJ1-1,.,CASRDITGRGTEAFF,TGTGCCAGTAGGGATATCACAGGGCGGGGGACTGAAGCTTTCTTT
15,TRBD2,TRBV7-3,TRBJ2-7,.,CASSSAGGPSYEQYF,TGTGCCAGCAGCTCGGCGGGGGGCCCCTCCTACGAGCAGTACTTC
18,TRBD2,TRBV5-4,TRBJ2-2,.,CASSLGLAGGSNTGELFF,TGTGCCAGCAGCTTGGGACTAGCGGGGGGGTCTAACACCGGGGAGCTGTTTTTT
14,TRBD2,TRBV5-1,TRBJ2-3,.,CASSQTSGADTQYF,TGCGCCAGCAGCCAGACTAGCGGTGCAGATACGCAGTATTTT
14,TRBD1,TRBV5-3,TRBJ1-2,.,CARSSMDRRYGYTF,TGTGCCAGAAGCAGTATGGACAGGCGGTATGGCTACACCTTC
14,TRBD1,TRBV6-6,TRBJ1-1,.,CASRPGGVNTEAFF,TGTGCCAGCAGGCCAGGGGGTGTGAACACTGAAGCTTTCTTT
17,TRBD2,TRBV3-1/TRBV3-2,TRBJ2-4,once,CASSQDPSGGAKNIQYF,TGTGCCAGCAGCCAAGATCCGTCGGGGGGGGCCAAAAACATTCAGTACTTC
12,.,TRBV6-5,TRBJ1-1,once,CASSLANTEAFF,TGTGCCAGCAGCCTAGCGAACACTGAAGCTTTCTTT
14,TRBD1,TRBV9,TRBJ1-6,once,CASRTGTGNSPLHF,TGTGCCAGCAGAACCGGGACAGGCAATTCACCCCTCCACTTT
14,.,TRBV4-1,TRBJ2-5,.,CASSLRQAQETQYF,TGCGCCAGCAGCCTAAGACAGGCCCAAGAGACCCAGTACTTC
16,TRBD1,TRBV6-1,TRBJ2-7,.,CASSDPRTGPRGEQYF,TGTGCCAGCAGTGACCCCAGGACAGGCCCCCGGGGCGAGCAGTACTTC
14,.,TRBV6-5,TRBJ1-4,.,CASSRRTRSEKLFF,TGTGCCAGCAGTCGCCGGACTCGGAGTGAAAAACTGTTTTTT
14,.,TRBV9,TRBJ1-6,.,CASSVANSNSPLHF,TGTGCCAGCAGCGTAGCAAACAGTAATTCACCCCTCCACTTT
16,TRBD1,TRBV6-1,TRBJ2-7,.,CASSEWWDRAAYEQYF,TGTGCCAGCAGTGAATGGTGGGACAGGGCGGCCTACGAGCAGTACTTC